The entry below gives a single TCR beta chain sequence along with its context. The sample comes from a study of identical twins. MiXCR, applied by TCRdb to the 5' RACE reads, yields one record per CDR3 protein. The sample shows 450,000 or so distinct CDR3 sequences, more than 13% of them seen only once. The germline V gene has CDR1 MNHEY and CDR2 SVGAGI. The CDR3 has 13 amino acids. V was shortened by 2 bases and J by 4 bases, with 6 bases between the two germline ends. The same data also contributed to another study, on yellow fever vaccine responses in identical twins.

Sequenced: CD4+ T cells sorted from blood. The TCR comes from a woman between 18 and 29 years old in good health. The J gene is TRBJ2-1, the V gene TRBV6-5; the D gene is possibly TRBD2 (6 bases). The CDR3 DNA sequence: TGTGCCAGCAGTTACCGGGGGTACAATGAGCAGTTCTTC. This sequence encodes CASSYRGYNEQFF.